The clone carrying this T cell receptor (beta chain) was detected a few times. Its target is not known. The CDR3 runs 14 residues. Germline CDR1 and CDR2: KGHDR and SFDVKD. The junction had 6 bases not matched to a gene; V was cut back by 9 bases and J by 4 bases. TCRdb used MiXCR to reprocess the RT-PCR reads, holding one entry per CDR3 protein. The sample consists of more than 400,000 distinct CDR3 sequences, around 9.9% of them appearing once. The sample belongs to a study of response to subunit inactivated influenza vaccine. Study observations and caveats: The authors proposed limited new T cell recruitment per seasonal influenza vaccination.

This receptor was taken from a man aged 50-60 years who received an inactivated influenza vaccine. This specimen consisted of PBMCs from blood, obtained 40 to 50 days after vaccination. The chain recombines TRBV24-1 with TRBJ2-2, with 8 bases fitting TRBD2. CDR3 in DNA: TGTGCCACCGGCAGTAGCGGGATCACCGGGGAGCTGTTTTTT. As protein: CATGSSGITGELFF.